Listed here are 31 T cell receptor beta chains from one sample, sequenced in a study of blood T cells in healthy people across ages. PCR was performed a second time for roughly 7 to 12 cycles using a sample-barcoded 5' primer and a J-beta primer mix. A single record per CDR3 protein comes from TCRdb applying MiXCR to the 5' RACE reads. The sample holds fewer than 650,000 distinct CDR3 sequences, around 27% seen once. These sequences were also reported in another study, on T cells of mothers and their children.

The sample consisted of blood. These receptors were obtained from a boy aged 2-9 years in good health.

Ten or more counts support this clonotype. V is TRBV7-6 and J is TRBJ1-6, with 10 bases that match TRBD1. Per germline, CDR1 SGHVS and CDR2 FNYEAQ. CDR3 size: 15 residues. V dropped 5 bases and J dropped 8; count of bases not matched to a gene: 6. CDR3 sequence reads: CASSDRDRGYSPLHF. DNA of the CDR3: TGTGCCAGCAGCGACCGGGACAGGGGTTATTCACCCCTCCACTTT.

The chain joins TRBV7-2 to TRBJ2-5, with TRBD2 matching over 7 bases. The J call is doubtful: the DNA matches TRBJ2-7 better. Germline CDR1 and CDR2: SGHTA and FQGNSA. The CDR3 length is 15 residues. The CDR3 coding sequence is TGTGCCAGCAGCTCCCAGCGGGGCGGAGGCTACGAGCAGTACTTC. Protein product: CASSSQRGGGYEQYF.

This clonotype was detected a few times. The CDR3 region is CASSIGGGSGNEQFF. CDR3 DNA sequence: TGTGCCAGTAGTATAGGGGGCGGAAGCGGCAATGAGCAGTTCTTC. The V and J genes are TRBV19 and TRBJ2-1; D possibly matches TRBD1 or TRBD2 (5 bases each). V shed 1 base and J shed 6 bases, with 13 bases lying between them. CDR1 LNHDA and CDR2 SQIVND come from the germline V gene (reference sequence). The CDR3 is 15 residues long.

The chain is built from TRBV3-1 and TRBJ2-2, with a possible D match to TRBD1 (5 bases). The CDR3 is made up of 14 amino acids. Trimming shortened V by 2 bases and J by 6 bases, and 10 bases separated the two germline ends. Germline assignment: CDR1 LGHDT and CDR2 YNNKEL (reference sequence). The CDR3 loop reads CASSQMGPPGELFF. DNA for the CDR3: TGTGCCAGCAGCCAAATGGGGCCCCCCGGGGAGCTGTTTTTT.

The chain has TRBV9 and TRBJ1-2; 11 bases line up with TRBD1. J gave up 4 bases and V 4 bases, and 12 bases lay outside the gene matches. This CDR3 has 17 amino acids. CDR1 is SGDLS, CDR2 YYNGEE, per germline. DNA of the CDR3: TGTGCCAGCAGCCCTCGGTCGGACAGGGGGCGGTTCTATGGCTACACCTTC. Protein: CASSPRSDRGRFYGYTF.

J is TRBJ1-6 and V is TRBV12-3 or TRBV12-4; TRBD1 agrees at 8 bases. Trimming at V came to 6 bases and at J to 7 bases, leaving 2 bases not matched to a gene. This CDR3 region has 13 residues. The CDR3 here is CASRAGGNSPLHF. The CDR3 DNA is TGTGCCAGCAGGGCAGGGGGCAATTCACCCCTCCACTTT.

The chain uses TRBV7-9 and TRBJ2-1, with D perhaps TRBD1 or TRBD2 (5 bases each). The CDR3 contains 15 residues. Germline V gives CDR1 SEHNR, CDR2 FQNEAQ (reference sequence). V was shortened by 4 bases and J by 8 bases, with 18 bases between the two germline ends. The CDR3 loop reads CASSSPSTVGDEQFF. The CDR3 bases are TGTGCCAGCAGCTCCCCTTCCACGGTGGGGGATGAGCAGTTCTTC.

The CDR3 here is CASSFFPSGDYEQYF. As DNA, the CDR3 is TGTGCCAGCAGTTTCTTCCCTAGCGGAGACTACGAGCAGTACTTC. The rearrangement uses TRBV12-3 or TRBV12-4 and TRBJ2-7; 7 nucleotides line up with TRBD2. The CDR3 length is 15 residues. J gave up 3 bases and V 3 bases, and 8 bases lay outside the gene matches.

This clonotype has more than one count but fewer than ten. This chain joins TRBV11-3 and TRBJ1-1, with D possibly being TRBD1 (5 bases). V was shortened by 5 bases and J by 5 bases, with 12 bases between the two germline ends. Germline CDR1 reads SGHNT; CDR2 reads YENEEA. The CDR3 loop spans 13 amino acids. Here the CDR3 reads CASSARDGTEAFF. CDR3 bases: TGTGCCAGCAGCGCCCGGGACGGTACTGAAGCTTTCTTT.

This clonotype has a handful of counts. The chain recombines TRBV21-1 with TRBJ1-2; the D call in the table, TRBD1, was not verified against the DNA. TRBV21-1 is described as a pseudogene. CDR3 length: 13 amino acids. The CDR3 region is CASSNRDICGYTF. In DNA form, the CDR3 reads TGTGCCAGCAGCAACCGGGACATATGCGGCTACACCTTC.

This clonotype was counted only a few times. Here the CDR3 DNA reads TGTGCCAGCAGCTCCCTTAGGGGGCCAGTGAACATTCAGTACTTC. Protein sequence: CASSSLRGPVNIQYF. The V and J genes are TRBV7-9 and TRBJ2-4, with TRBD1 matching 7 bases. The J segment lost 7 bases and the V segment lost 4 bases, leaving 10 bases of the junction unmatched. Germline V gene data show CDR1 as SEHNR and CDR2 as FQNEAQ (reference sequence). The CDR3 spans 15 residues.

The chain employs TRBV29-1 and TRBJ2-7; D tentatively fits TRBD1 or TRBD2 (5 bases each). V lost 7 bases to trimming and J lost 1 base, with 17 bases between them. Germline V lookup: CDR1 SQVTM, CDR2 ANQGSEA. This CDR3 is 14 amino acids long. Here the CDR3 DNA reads TGCAGCGCGATGGACCGGGACCGGTCCTACGAGCAGTACTTC. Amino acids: CSAMDRDRSYEQYF.

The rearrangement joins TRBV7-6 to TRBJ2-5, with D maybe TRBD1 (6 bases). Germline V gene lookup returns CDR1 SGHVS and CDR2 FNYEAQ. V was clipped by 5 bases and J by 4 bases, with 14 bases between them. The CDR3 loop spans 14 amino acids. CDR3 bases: TGTGCCAGCAGCGGGTGGACAGAGGCAGAGACCCAGTACTTC. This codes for CASSGWTEAETQYF.

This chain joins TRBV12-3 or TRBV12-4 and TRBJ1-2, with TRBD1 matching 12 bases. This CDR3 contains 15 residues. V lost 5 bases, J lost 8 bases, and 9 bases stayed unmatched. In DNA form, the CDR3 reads TGTGCCAGCAGTATTCCGGGACAGGGGGCGAGCGGCTACACCTTC. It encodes CASSIPGQGASGYTF.

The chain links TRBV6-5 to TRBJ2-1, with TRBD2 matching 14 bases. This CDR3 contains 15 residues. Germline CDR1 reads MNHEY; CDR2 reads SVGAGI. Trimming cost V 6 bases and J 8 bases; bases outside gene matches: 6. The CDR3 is CASRRTSGGLDEQFF. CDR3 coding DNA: TGTGCCAGCAGAAGGACTAGCGGGGGGTTGGATGAGCAGTTCTTC.

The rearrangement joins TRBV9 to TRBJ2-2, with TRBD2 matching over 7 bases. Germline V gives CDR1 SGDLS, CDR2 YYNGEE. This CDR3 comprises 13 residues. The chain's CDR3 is CAAGDANTGELFF. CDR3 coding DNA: TGTGCTGCGGGGGACGCGAACACCGGGGAGCTGTTTTTT.

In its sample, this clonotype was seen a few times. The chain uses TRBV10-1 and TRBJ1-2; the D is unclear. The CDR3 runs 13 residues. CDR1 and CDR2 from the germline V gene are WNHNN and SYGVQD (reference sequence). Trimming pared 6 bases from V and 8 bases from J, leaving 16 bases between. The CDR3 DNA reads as TGCGCCAGCAGGACCCCCGTAGAGATCGGCTACACCTTC. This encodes CASRTPVEIGYTF.

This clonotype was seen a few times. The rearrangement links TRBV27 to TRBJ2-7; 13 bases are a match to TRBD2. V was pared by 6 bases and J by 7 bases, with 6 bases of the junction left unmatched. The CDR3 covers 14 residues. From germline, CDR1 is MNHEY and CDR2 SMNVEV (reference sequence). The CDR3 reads CASRTSGGASEQYF. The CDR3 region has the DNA TGTGCCAGCAGAACTAGCGGGGGGGCAAGTGAGCAGTACTTC.

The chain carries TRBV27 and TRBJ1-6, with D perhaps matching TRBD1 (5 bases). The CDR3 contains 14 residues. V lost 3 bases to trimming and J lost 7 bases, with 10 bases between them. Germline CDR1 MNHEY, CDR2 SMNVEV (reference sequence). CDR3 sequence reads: CASSLAGLNSPLHF. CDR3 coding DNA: TGTGCCAGCAGTTTGGCGGGGCTGAATTCACCCCTCCACTTT.

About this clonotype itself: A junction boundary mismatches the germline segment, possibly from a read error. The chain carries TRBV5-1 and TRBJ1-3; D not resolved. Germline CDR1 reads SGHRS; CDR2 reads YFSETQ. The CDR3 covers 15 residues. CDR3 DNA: TGCGCCAGCGGCTTGGCCCCCCACTCTGGAAACACCATATATTTT. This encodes CASGLAPHSGNTIYF.

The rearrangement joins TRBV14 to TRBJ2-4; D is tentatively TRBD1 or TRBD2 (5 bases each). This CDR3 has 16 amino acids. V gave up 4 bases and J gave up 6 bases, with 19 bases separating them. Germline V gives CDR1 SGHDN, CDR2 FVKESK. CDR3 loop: CASSPKSGAGRNIQYF. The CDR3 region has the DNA TGTGCCAGCAGCCCCAAATCTGGTGCAGGGAGAAACATTCAGTACTTC.

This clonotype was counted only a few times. CDR3 nucleotide sequence: TGTGCCAGCAGCCAAGGGGGGAGAGGCACCGGGGAGCTGTTTTTT. Translated, it gives CASSQGGRGTGELFF. V and J are TRBV7-8 and TRBJ2-2; tentatively, D is TRBD1 or TRBD2 (6 bases each). This CDR3 is 15 amino acids long. In germline, CDR1 is SGHVS, CDR2 FQNEAQ. Trimming pared 5 bases from V and 4 bases from J, leaving 14 bases between. Based on the CDR3 plus reference TRBV7-8 and TRBJ2-2, the full variable domain is GAGVSQSPRYKVAKRGQDVALRCDPISGHVSLFWYQQALGQGPEFLTYFQNEAQLDKSGLPSDRFFAERPEGSVSTLKIQRTQQEDSAVYLCASSQGGRGTGELFFGEGSRLTVL.

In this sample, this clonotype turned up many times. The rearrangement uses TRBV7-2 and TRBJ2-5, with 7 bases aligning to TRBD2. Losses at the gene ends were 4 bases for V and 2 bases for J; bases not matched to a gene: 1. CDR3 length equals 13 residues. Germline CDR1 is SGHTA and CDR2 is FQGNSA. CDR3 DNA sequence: TGTGCCAGCAGCTCGGGACTACAAGAGACCCAGTACTTC. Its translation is CASSSGLQETQYF.

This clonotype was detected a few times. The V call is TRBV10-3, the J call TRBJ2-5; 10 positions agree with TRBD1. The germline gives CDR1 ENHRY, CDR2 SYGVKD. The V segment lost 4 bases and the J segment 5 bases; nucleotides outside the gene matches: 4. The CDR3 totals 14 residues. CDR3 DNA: TGTGCCATCAGTGGGGACAGGGGTTCGGAGACCCAGTACTTC. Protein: CAISGDRGSETQYF.

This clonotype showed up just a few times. CDR3 in DNA: TGTGCCAGCAGCTTAGGAATTACTAGCGTCACCAAAAACATTCAGTACTTC. It translates to CASSLGITSVTKNIQYF. V usage is TRBV7-2 and J usage is TRBJ2-4, with TRBD2 matching over 7 bases. V was pared by 1 base and J by 2 bases, with 8 bases of the junction left unmatched. Germline V gives CDR1 SGHTA, CDR2 FQGNSA. This CDR3 comprises 17 residues. The entire variable domain, with the rest obtained from reference TRBV7-2 and TRBJ2-4, is as follows: GAGVSQSPSNKVTEKGKDVELRCDPISGHTALYWYRQSLGQGLEFLIYFQGNSAPDKSGLPSDRFSAERTGGSVSTLTIQRTQQEDSAVYLCASSLGITSVTKNIQYFGAGTRLSVL.

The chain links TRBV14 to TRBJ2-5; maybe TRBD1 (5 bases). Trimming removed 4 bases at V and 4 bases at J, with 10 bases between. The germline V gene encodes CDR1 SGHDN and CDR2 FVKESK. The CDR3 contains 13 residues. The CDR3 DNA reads TGTGCCAGCAGCCGACAGTTAACAGAGACCCAGTACTTC. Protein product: CASSRQLTETQYF.

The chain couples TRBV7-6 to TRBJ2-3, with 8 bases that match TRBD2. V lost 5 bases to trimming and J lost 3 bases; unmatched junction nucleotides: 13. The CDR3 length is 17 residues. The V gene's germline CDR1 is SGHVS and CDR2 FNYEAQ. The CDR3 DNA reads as TGTGCCAGCAGCGCCGAATCGGGGGGGTATATAACAGATACGCAGTATTTT. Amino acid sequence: CASSAESGGYITDTQYF.

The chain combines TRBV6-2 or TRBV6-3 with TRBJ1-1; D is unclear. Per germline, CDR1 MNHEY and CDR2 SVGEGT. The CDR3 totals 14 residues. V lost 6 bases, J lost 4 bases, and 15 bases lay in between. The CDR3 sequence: CASSPPGSLTEAFF. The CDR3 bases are TGTGCCAGCAGCCCCCCGGGCAGCCTCACTGAAGCTTTCTTT.

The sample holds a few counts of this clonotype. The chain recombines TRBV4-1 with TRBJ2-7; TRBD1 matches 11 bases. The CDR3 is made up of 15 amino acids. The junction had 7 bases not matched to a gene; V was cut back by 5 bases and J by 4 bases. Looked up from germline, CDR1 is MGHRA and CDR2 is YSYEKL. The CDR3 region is CASSYRDRGTYEQYF. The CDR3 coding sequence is TGCGCCAGCAGCTACCGGGACAGGGGGACGTACGAGCAGTACTTC.

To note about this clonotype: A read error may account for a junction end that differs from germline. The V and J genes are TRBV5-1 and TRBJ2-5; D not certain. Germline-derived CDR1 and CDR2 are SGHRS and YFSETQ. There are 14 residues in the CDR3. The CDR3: CANSLRTGQETQYF. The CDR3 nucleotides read TGCGCCAACAGCTTACGAACCGGCCAAGAGACCCAGTACTTC.

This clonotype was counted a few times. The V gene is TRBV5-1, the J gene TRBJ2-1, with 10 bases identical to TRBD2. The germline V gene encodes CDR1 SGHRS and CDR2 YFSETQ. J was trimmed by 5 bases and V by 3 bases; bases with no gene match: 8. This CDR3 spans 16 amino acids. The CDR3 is CASSSAGLAVNNEQFF. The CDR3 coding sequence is TGCGCCAGCAGCTCTGCAGGACTAGCGGTCAACAATGAGCAGTTCTTC. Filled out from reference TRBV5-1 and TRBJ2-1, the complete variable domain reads KAGVTQTPRYLIKTRGQQVTLSCSPISGHRSVSWYQQTPGQGLQFLFEYFSETQRNKGNFPGRFSGRQFSNSRSEMNVSTLELGDSALYLCASSSAGLAVNNEQFFGPGTRLTVL.